Included here is one T cell receptor beta chain sequence, with context. No antigen is known for it. The record has no base qualities; no much larger clone is one base away. To prepare the library, the immunoSEQ multiplex PCR assay was applied. TCRbeta CDR3 sequencing was performed at survey depth by Adaptive Biotechnologies, and CDR3 sequences, V/J genes, productive frequency and template counts were reported. TCR beta CDR3 regions were amplified from genomic DNA instead of RNA. For the original study's pipeline: Jensen-Shannon divergence was used to quantify pairwise repertoire overlap between tissues, with a value of 1 indicating complete divergence and a value of 0 indicating identical repertoires. Tissues were clustered by single-linkage agglomerative hierarchical clustering of pairwise JSD values, and the clustering results were displayed as dendrograms. GLIPH2 was applied to all patient samples using simulation_depth 1000, kmer_min_depth 3, and cdr3_length_cutoff 8, and only groups with more than two unique CDR3s were retained. A standardized tissue-overlap score was generated by extrapolating Jaccard GLIPH-group overlap across patients to a standard repertoire size of 1000 clones. Linear mixed-effect models, with tissue as a fixed effect and individual as a random effect, were used to test how diversity related to clinical or experimental variables. Not all clones reach the TCRdb copy of this immuneACCESS table, which keeps in-frame sequences only. Checked studies attribute under half of the gap to unresolved V genes and leave the rest unexplained. For V, J and clone size, that table is used; D and trimming come from the DNA. The sample contains approximately 10,000 clones, roughly 60% of them found a single time. The ten largest make up 9.6% of the sample.

The sample belongs to a study of tissue T cells after allogeneic stem cell transplantation (dated by TCRdb to 2022 to 2024). About the full investigation: For tissues with multiple samples, a pathologist reviewed H&E sections and gave sequencing priority to samples with histologically apparent lymphocytes. The human part of the study was a prospective observational study with no blinding and no randomization. TCR beta repertoires were profiled across many tissues obtained from research autopsies of patients with and without GVHD, as well as in mouse models of GVHD.

The cysteine opens and the phenylalanine closes a CDR3 of 14 amino acids. The only DNA kept is the CDR3, 42 bases in frame from the first base. CDR1 is given as MNHEY and CDR2 as SVGEGT, both from the germline V gene. Trimming accounts for 2 bases at V and 3 bases at J, while the number of junction bases matched to no gene is 4. The sample's time point label, in plain terms: human tissue collected at research (rapid) autopsy. For comparison, three non-HCT patients with other cancers were selected retrospectively, each having at least five GI tract samples and no known GI disease at death. Autopsy tissues, which were obtained after a median post-mortem interval of approximately 9.8 hours, included GI sites from esophagus to rectum, liver, skin and lymphoid organs including spleen. Each autopsy specimen was bisected, with one portion flash-frozen in liquid nitrogen and the remainder formalin-fixed, and the outer muscle layers of GI specimens were removed. To extract genomic DNA from frozen tissues, either the Mag-Bind Blood & Tissue DNA HDQ 96 Kit on a Chemagic 360 or the DNeasy Blood & Tissue Kit was used. Because of concern about red blood cell contamination, extracted DNA was further purified using the Genomic DNA Clean & Concentrator-25 kit.

Study-wide conclusions, independent of this receptor: Blood samples were not available from the non-GVHD comparator patients. The patient cohort was small and varied clinically, and sampling depth was recognized as a limitation. Only a few T cell clones appeared in more than one patient, yet motif-based clustering showed tissue-specific repertoire signatures that were shared between patients. Which tissue TCRs were alloreactive or antigen-specific was not determined in the study, and some of the clones might have been host cells that persisted. Blood and spleen T cells captured only a limited portion of the TCR repertoire detected in tissues, in both patients and mice. Within patients, how anatomically similar the tissues were was a key factor in shaping TCR repertoire composition, regardless of disease or transplant status.

The sequence was obtained from a woman between 18 and 50 years old with breast cancer. Rearrangement joined TRBV6-2 or TRBV6-3 to TRBJ2-7; 7 bases in the junction line up with TRBD2. The sample was tissue from the jejunum, taken at autopsy. CDR3 loop: CASSYVAGDYEQYF. The DNA reads TGTGCCAGCAGTTACGTTGCGGGGGACTACGAGCAGTACTTC.